This T cell receptor (beta chain) derives from a study of blood T cell repertoires in COVID-19. About the study: Spain, Italy and the United States supplied samples that represented acute and convalescent COVID-19. PBMCs, B-cell-depleted T cells, or T cells were the source of the cDNA or gDNA that made up the material.

V lost 2 bases, J lost 9 bases, and 15 bases stayed unmatched. The CDR3 consists of 17 residues. Germline V gives CDR1 SGHNT, CDR2 YYREEE (reference sequence). Authors' analysis steps: Amplification from reference gene primers served as the basis for estimated nucleated cell counts. Here immunoSEQ multiplex PCR was the method, and the copy in TCRdb shows in-frame clones only, minus some. V and J calls and clone size are as listed in that table; D and trimming were resolved from the DNA. This sample has roughly 100,000 clones, with roughly 90% found just once. The sequence was collected from a woman of 80 years or more with acute or convalescent COVID-19. This chain connects TRBV5-4 to TRBJ2-7; TRBD2 matches at 12 bases. The sequenced sample was peripheral blood. The CDR3 protein is CASSLNPTSGGAGVQYF. In DNA form, the CDR3 reads TGTGCCAGCAGCTTAAATCCGACTAGCGGGGGAGCTGGTGTGCAGTACTTC.